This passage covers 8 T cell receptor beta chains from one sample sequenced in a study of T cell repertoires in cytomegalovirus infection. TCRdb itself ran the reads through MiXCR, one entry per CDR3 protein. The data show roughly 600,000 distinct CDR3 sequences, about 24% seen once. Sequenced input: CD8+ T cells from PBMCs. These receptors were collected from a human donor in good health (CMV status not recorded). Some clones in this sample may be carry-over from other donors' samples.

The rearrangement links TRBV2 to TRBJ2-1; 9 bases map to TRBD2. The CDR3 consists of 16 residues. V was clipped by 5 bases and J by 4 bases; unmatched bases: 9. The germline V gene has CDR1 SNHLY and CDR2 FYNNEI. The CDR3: CASSPHSGGSYNEQFF. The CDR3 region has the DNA TGTGCCAGCAGTCCTCATAGCGGGGGATCTTACAATGAGCAGTTCTTC.

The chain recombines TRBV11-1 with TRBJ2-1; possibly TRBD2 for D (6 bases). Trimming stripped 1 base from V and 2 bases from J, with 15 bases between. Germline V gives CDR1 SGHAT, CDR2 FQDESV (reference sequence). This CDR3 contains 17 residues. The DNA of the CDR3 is TGTGCCAGCAGCTTAGATGAACTAGCCAATCCCTACAATGAGCAGTTCTTC. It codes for CASSLDELANPYNEQFF.

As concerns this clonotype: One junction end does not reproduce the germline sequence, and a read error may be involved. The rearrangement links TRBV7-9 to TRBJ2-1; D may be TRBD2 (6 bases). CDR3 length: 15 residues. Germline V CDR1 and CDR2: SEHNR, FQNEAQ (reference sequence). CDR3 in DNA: TGTGCTAGCAACTTAGCGTGGGGGGAAGGCAATGAGCAGTTCTTC. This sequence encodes CASNLAWGEGNEQFF.

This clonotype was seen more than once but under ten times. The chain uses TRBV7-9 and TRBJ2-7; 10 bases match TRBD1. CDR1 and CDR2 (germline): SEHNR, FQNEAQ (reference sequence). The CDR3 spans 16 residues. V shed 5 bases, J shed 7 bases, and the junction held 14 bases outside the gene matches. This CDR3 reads CASSPPPGQGLAEQYF. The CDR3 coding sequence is TGTGCCAGCAGCCCACCGCCGGGACAGGGGTTAGCGGAGCAGTACTTC.

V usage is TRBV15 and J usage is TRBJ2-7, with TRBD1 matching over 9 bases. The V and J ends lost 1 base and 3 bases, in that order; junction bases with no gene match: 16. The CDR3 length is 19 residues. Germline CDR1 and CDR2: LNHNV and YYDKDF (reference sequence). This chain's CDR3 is CATSRGDGVADRGGYEQYF. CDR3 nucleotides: TGTGCCACCAGCAGAGGAGATGGCGTGGCGGACAGGGGTGGCTACGAGCAGTACTTC.

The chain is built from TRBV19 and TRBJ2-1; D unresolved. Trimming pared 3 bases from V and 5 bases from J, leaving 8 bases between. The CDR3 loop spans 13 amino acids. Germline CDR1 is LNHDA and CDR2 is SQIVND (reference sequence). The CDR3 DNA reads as TGTGCCAGTAGTATCCAAGCGAACAATGAGCAGTTCTTC. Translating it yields CASSIQANNEQFF.

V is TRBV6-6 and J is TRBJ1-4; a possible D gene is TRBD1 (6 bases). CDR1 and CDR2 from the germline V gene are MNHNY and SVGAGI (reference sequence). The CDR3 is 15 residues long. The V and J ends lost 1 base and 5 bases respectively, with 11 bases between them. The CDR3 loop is CASSYYRTENEKLFF. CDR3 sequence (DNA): TGTGCCAGCAGTTACTACAGGACAGAGAATGAAAAACTGTTTTTT.

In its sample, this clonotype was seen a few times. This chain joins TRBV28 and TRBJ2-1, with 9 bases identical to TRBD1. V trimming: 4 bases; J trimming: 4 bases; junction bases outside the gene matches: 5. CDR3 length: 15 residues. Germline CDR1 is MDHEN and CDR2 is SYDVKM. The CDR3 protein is CASSWDREAYNEQFF. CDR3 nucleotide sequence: TGTGCCAGCAGTTGGGACAGGGAAGCATACAATGAGCAGTTCTTC.